One T cell receptor (beta chain) is described in this entry. The data stem from a study of T cells in localized non-small cell lung cancer. The germline V gene encodes CDR1 SEHNR and CDR2 FQNEAQ (reference sequence). Trimming shortened V by 5 bases and J by 6 bases, and 19 bases separated the two germline ends. This CDR3 is 15 amino acids long. Assay used: immunoSEQ multiplex PCR; TCRdb lists only in-frame clones, some missing. The sample shows approximately 140,000 clones, about 90% of them seen only once. The sample in question was peripheral blood, obtained before any cancer treatment. The chain uses TRBV7-9 and TRBJ1-1; TRBD1 might be the D (5 bases). The receptor's source is a female donor over 55 with stage I lung adenocarcinoma. DNA for the CDR3: TGTGCCAGCAGCCCGAAGGACAACCTGATTCCTGAAGCTTTCTTT. Its protein is CASSPKDNLIPEAFF. Complete variable domain (other parts from reference TRBV7-9 and TRBJ1-1): DTGVSQNPRHKITKRGQNVTFRCDPISEHNRLYWYRQTLGQGPEFLTYFQNEAQLEKSRLLSDRFSAERPKGSFSTLEIQRTEQGDSAMYLCASSPKDNLIPEAFFGQGTRLTVV.